This T cell receptor (beta chain) was documented in a study of shared clonotypes between healthy human individuals. Findings of the study overall: Compared with clonotypes that all four donors shared, non-shared clonotypes had lower generation probabilities.

As to this clone: Its antigen is not known.

Produced via immunoSEQ multiplex PCR; TCRdb's table is partial and in-frame only. The sample consists of some 2 million clones, roughly 95% of them appearing once. Trimming left V 4 bases short and J 5 bases short, with 17 bases between. The CDR3 covers 14 residues. Germline V gives CDR1 GTSNPN, CDR2 SVGIG (reference sequence). Sequencing input: naive CD4+ T cells sorted from blood. Subset described: CD45RA+ positively selected. This chain joins TRBV30 and TRBJ2-5; tentative D call: TRBD2 (6 bases). The sequence derives from a man aged 18 to 30 in good health. CDR3: CAWTTQGGRETQYF. CDR3 nucleotide sequence: TGTGCCTGGACGACCCAGGGAGGTCGGGAGACCCAGTACTTC.